Listed below are T cell receptor beta chains from one sample, sequenced in a study of blood T cell repertoires in COVID-19. Sequencing used immunoSEQ multiplex PCR; TCRdb keeps in-frame clones, though not all of them. Here the sample spans hundreds of thousands of clones, approximately 90% being singletons. The sample comprised peripheral blood. These receptors all stem from a man aged 18-30 years with COVID-19, enrolled during active disease. CDR3s include the opening cysteine and the closing phenylalanine or tryptophan. D genes are given only for firm matches. A clone size is listed for some rows: how often the clone was seen (once, few, many), or a class if it is expanded.

len	abundance	v_gene	d_gene	j_gene	CDR3aa	CDR3nt
14	NA	TRBV5-4	NA	TRBJ2-7	CASSPDSSRREQYF	TGTGCCAGCAGCCCAGATTCAAGCAGGCGCGAGCAGTACTTC
13	NA	TRBV2	TRBD1	TRBJ2-7	CASGSGTGYVQYF	TGTGCCAGCGGTTCCGGGACAGGGTATGTGCAGTACTTC
13	NA	TRBV10-2	NA	TRBJ1-5	CASSAQGNQPQHF	TGCGCCAGCAGTGCCCAGGGGAACCAGCCCCAGCATTTT
13	once	TRBV7-8	TRBD2	TRBJ2-1	CASSFRLAGKQFF	TGTGCCAGCAGCTTCCGACTAGCGGGGAAGCAGTTCTTC
11	NA	TRBV6-5	NA	TRBJ1-2	CASSFGGGYTF	TGTGCCAGCAGTTTCGGGGGAGGCTACACCTTC
18	NA	TRBV7-8	TRBD2	TRBJ2-2	CASSYPGLAGGRTGELFF	TGTGCCAGCAGCTACCCGGGACTAGCGGGAGGGCGGACCGGGGAGCTGTTTTTT
16	NA	TRBV4-1	TRBD1	TRBJ1-6	CASSQAWDSYNSPLHF	TGCGCCAGCAGCCAAGCTTGGGACAGCTATAATTCACCCCTCCACTTT
15	NA	TRBV18	TRBD1	TRBJ1-5	CASSPRDSNNQPQHF	TGTGCCAGCTCACCACGGGACAGTAACAATCAGCCCCAGCATTTT
14	NA	TRBV2	TRBD2	TRBJ2-1	CASSGGSSRGEQFF	TGTGCCAGCAGTGGCGGGAGTTCACGGGGTGAGCAGTTCTTC
14	NA	TRBV2	NA	TRBJ2-5	CASSVDASQETQYF	TGTGCCAGCAGTGTTGATGCCAGCCAAGAGACCCAGTACTTC
14	NA	TRBV18	TRBD1	TRBJ1-6	CASSPDRVNSPLHF	TGTGCCAGCTCACCAGACAGGGTAAATTCACCCCTCCACTTT
17	NA	TRBV2	TRBD2	TRBJ2-3	CASSPAGVAGHLDTQYF	TGTGCCAGCAGTCCAGCGGGGGTAGCGGGGCACTTGGATACGCAGTATTTT
14	few	TRBV7-9	TRBD1	TRBJ1-2	CASSSVDRGLGYTF	TGTGCCAGCAGCTCCGTGGACAGGGGGCTCGGCTACACCTTC
15	NA	TRBV11-3	TRBD2	TRBJ2-1	CASSFSGSKDNEQFF	TGTGCCAGCAGCTTTAGCGGGAGTAAAGACAATGAGCAGTTCTTC
15	few	TRBV5-4	TRBD1	TRBJ1-2	CASSDWTGGARGYTF	TGTGCCAGCAGCGATTGGACAGGGGGCGCGAGAGGCTACACCTTC
17	NA	TRBV19	NA	TRBJ2-1	CASSPGVFAADHNEQFF	TGTGCCAGTAGTCCCGGGGTGTTTGCAGCGGACCACAATGAGCAGTTCTTC
14	NA	TRBV10-2	NA	TRBJ2-7	CASRVGPDGNEQYF	TGCGCCAGCAGGGTGGGCCCCGACGGCAACGAGCAGTACTTC
14	NA	TRBV6-5	TRBD1	TRBJ1-3	CASSPTGAGNTIYF	TGTGCCAGCAGTCCTACAGGGGCGGGAAACACCATATATTTT
13	once	TRBV29-1	TRBD1	TRBJ1-2	CSGGDRVNYGYTF	TGCAGCGGTGGGGACAGAGTTAACTATGGCTACACCTTC
13	NA	TRBV3-1/TRBV3-2	NA	TRBJ2-4	CASSQDGRTAQYF	TGTGCCAGCAGCCAAGATGGCAGGACAGCCCAGTACTTC
14	NA	TRBV2	NA	TRBJ2-2	CASSTGTSTGELFF	TGTGCCAGCAGCACAGGGACGAGCACCGGGGAGCTGTTTTTT
13	NA	TRBV5-1	NA	TRBJ1-5	CASSSTGIQPQHF	TGCGCCAGCAGCTCCACAGGTATTCAGCCCCAGCATTTT
13	NA	TRBV27	NA	TRBJ2-7	CASSYGSGYEQYF	TGTGCCAGCAGTTACGGTTCCGGCTACGAGCAGTACTTC
15	NA	TRBV5-1	NA	TRBJ2-5	CASSIVTGTEETQYF	TGCGCCAGCAGTATAGTAACGGGAACGGAAGAGACCCAGTACTTC
14	once	TRBV25-1	NA	TRBJ1-2	CASSVQGSHQGYTF	TGTGCCAGCAGTGTGCAGGGGAGTCATCAGGGCTACACCTTC
13	few	TRBV29-1	TRBD2	TRBJ2-7	CSVLRTSSEEQYF	TGCAGCGTTCTCCGGACTAGCTCGGAAGAGCAGTACTTC
14	NA	TRBV19	TRBD1	TRBJ1-5	CASRSTGDNQPQHF	TGTGCCAGTAGATCGACAGGGGACAATCAGCCCCAGCATTTT
17	NA	TRBV27	TRBD2	TRBJ2-3	CAGSLSILAGSTDTQYF	TGTGCCGGCAGTTTATCGATACTAGCGGGCAGCACAGATACGCAGTATTTT
14	NA	TRBV3-1/TRBV3-2	NA	TRBJ1-1	CASSPGLGETEAFF	TGTGCCAGCAGCCCCGGGCTTGGGGAGACAGAAGCTTTCTTT
17	few	TRBV30	TRBD2	TRBJ2-1	CAWRRGTSGTLYNEQFF	TGTGCCTGGAGGAGGGGGACTAGCGGGACGCTCTACAATGAGCAGTTCTTC
13	NA	TRBV6-5	NA	TRBJ2-7	CASRVTYSYEQYF	TGTGCCAGCAGGGTGACATACTCCTACGAGCAGTACTTC
15	once	TRBV24-1	NA	TRBJ2-7	CATSDPRDNSYEQYF	TGTGCCACCAGTGATCCCCGGGACAACTCCTACGAGCAGTACTTC
12	NA	TRBV19	TRBD1	TRBJ2-1	CASTGGRNEQFF	TGTGCCAGTACAGGGGGTAGGAATGAGCAGTTCTTC
16	NA	TRBV4-1	NA	TRBJ2-7	CASSQAPRGRAYEQYF	TGCGCCAGCAGCCAAGCCCCCCGGGGGAGAGCCTACGAGCAGTACTTC
12	NA	TRBV6-5	NA	TRBJ1-1	CAIQGQNTEAFF	TGTGCCATACAGGGCCAAAACACTGAAGCTTTCTTT
13	NA	TRBV6-5	NA	TRBJ2-5	CASSYGAGETQYF	TGTGCCAGCAGTTACGGCGCCGGGGAGACCCAGTACTTC
11	NA	TRBV27	TRBD1	TRBJ1-4	CASRRQGKLFF	TGTGCCAGCAGGAGACAGGGAAAACTGTTTTTT
18	NA	TRBV18	NA	TRBJ1-1	CASSAGGGSTGGNTEAFF	TGTGCCAGCTCAGCGGGGGGAGGCTCGACTGGAGGGAACACTGAAGCTTTCTTT
14	NA	TRBV2	NA	TRBJ1-2	CASSETESNYGYTF	TGTGCCAGCAGTGAAACAGAGAGTAACTATGGCTACACCTTC
14	NA	TRBV6-2/TRBV6-3	TRBD2	TRBJ2-7	CASSLTSVTYEQYF	TGTGCCAGCAGTCTGACTAGCGTCACCTACGAGCAGTACTTC
15	NA	TRBV6-5	TRBD1	TRBJ1-1	CASRTTGGRNTEAFF	TGTGCCAGCAGGACGACAGGGGGTCGGAACACTGAAGCTTTCTTT
15	NA	TRBV9	TRBD2	TRBJ2-4	CASSVGEGLGNIQYF	TGTGCCAGCAGCGTAGGGGAGGGACTAGGAAACATTCAGTACTTC
13	NA	TRBV7-6	TRBD1	TRBJ2-7	CASSFDRVSEQYF	TGTGCCAGCAGCTTCGACAGGGTGAGCGAGCAGTACTTC
15	once	TRBV19	TRBD2	TRBJ2-3	CASSIGGRSTDTQYF	TGTGCCAGTAGTATCGGCGGGAGGAGCACAGATACGCAGTATTTT
13	NA	TRBV24-1	TRBD1	TRBJ2-5	CATGTGGPETQYF	TGTGCCACCGGGACAGGGGGCCCAGAGACCCAGTACTTC
13	NA	TRBV5-1	TRBD1	TRBJ1-2	CASSPVGTVQYTF	TGCGCCAGCAGCCCCGTGGGGACAGTTCAGTACACCTTC
13	NA	TRBV12-3/TRBV12-4	NA	TRBJ1-1	CASSFVGATEAFF	TGTGCCAGCAGTTTCGTGGGGGCCACTGAAGCTTTCTTT
13	NA	TRBV9	TRBD1	TRBJ1-2	CASSFTGEDGYTF	TGTGCCAGCAGCTTCACAGGGGAGGATGGCTACACCTTC
15	NA	TRBV6-5	NA	TRBJ2-1	CASSPRALAFDEQFF	TGTGCCAGCAGCCCACGGGCGCTAGCCTTCGATGAGCAGTTCTTC
14	NA	TRBV19	NA	TRBJ1-6	CASSLIQGNSPLHF	TGTGCCAGTAGTTTGATACAGGGAAATTCACCCCTCCACTTT
14	NA	TRBV28	NA	TRBJ1-2	CASSIQGILGSYTF	TGTGCCAGCAGTATCCAGGGAATTTTGGGGAGCTACACCTTC
10	NA	TRBV10-3	TRBD2	TRBJ2-3	CAAGGDTQYF	TGTGCCGCCGGGGGGGATACGCAGTATTTT
15	NA	TRBV28	NA	TRBJ1-5	CASSPGGGGNQPQHF	TGTGCCAGCAGTCCGGGGGGGGGCGGCAATCAGCCCCAGCATTTT
17	NA	TRBV7-9	TRBD1	TRBJ2-1	CASIQNLGTGSINEQFF	TGTGCCAGCATCCAAAATCTAGGGACAGGGTCTATCAATGAGCAGTTCTTC